The sequence of this T cell receptor beta chain was determined in a study of T cell responses to AZD1222 COVID-19 vaccine. This CDR3 comprises 16 residues. Per germline, CDR1 MRHNA and CDR2 SNTAGT. V trimming: 2 bases; J trimming: 0 bases; junction bases outside the gene matches: 3. Repertoires were generated with immunoSEQ multiplex PCR, while TCRdb's copy carries only in-frame clones and drops some. The table includes over 70,000 clones, about 85% detected once. This clone was detected a few times. The sequence came from an adult in good health. Sequences were derived from peripheral blood, sampled on day 0 of AZD1222 vaccination. V and J are TRBV6-4 and TRBJ2-3, with TRBD2 matching 9 bases. CDR3 sequence (DNA): TGTGCCAGCAGTGACGAGAGCGGGGGGAGCACAGATACGCAGTATTTT. Its protein product is CASSDESGGSTDTQYF.